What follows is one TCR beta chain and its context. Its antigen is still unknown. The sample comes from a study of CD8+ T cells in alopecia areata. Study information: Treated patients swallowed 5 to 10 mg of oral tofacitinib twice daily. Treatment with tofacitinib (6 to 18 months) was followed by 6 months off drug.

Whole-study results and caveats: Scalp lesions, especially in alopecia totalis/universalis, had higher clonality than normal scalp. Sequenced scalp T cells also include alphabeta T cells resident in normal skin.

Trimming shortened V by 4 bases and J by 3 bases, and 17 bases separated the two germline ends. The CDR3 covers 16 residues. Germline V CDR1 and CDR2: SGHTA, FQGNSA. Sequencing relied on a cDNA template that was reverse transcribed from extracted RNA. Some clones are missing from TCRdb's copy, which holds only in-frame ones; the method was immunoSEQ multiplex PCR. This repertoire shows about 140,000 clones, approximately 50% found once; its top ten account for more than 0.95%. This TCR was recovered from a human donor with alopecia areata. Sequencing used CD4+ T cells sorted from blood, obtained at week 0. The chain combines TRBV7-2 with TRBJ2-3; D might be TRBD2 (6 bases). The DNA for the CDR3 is TGTGCCAGCAGCTCCGGGACTTCGCGTAAGACAGATACGCAGTATTTT. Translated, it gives CASSSGTSRKTDTQYF.